This TCR beta chain was sequenced during a study of cytomegalovirus exposure and HLA in healthy donors. A few counts support this clone. V gave up 3 bases and J gave up 4 bases; unmatched junction bases: 11. The CDR3 spans 15 residues. Germline loops: CDR1 GTSNPN, CDR2 SVGIG (reference sequence). PCR was performed using 60 Vbeta and 13 Jbeta primers. Sequencing used immunoSEQ multiplex PCR; TCRdb keeps in-frame clones, though not all of them. The sample records 89,000 or so clones, about 80% being singletons. The chain joins TRBV30 to TRBJ1-1; 7 bases agree with TRBD1. Material for sequencing was PBMCs. This TCR was sampled from a man aged 18 to 30 in good health and CMV-seropositive. The CDR3 nucleotides are TGTGCCTGGAGCCGGCAACTCAGGGGGTTCACTGAAGCTTTCTTT. Its translation is CAWSRQLRGFTEAFF.